Shown below are 8 T cell receptor beta chains from a single sample sequenced in a study of T cell clones after liver transplantation. Method: immunoSEQ multiplex PCR; TCRdb's copy keeps in-frame clones and lacks some. The data contain about 74,000 clones, 75% to 85% of them singletons. The sequences come from CD4+ T cells from blood, collected before liver transplant. Receptor source: a human donor who received a liver transplant.

The rearrangement links TRBV15 to TRBJ1-4, with a tentative D call TRBD1 (6 bases). Germline V gene data show CDR1 as LNHNV and CDR2 as YYDKDF (reference sequence). Between the trimmed V and J ends, which lost 3 bases and 5 bases, there was a span of 19 bases. CDR3 size: 17 residues. The CDR3 region is CATSSNVKGGLNEKLFF. As DNA, the CDR3 is TGTGCCACCAGCAGTAATGTAAAAGGGGGGCTGAATGAAAAACTGTTTTTT.

This clone is a singleton in its sample. The chain links TRBV2 to TRBJ2-4, with TRBD2 identical over 9 bases. With 6 bases clipped from V and 5 bases from J, the junction kept 8 bases outside the gene matches. This CDR3 is built from 15 residues. Germline CDR1 reads SNHLY; CDR2 reads FYNNEI. CDR3 nucleotide sequence: TGTGCCAGCAGGGTAGCGGGAGTGAAAGAAAACATTCAGTACTTC. Translation gives CASRVAGVKENIQYF. Full variable domain (remainder filled in from reference TRBV2 and TRBJ2-4): EPEVTQTPSHQVTQMGQEVILRCVPISNHLYFYWYRQILGQKVEFLVSFYNNEISEKSEIFDDQFSVERPDGSNFTLKIRSTKLEDSAMYFCASRVAGVKENIQYFGAGTRLSVL.

The rearrangement joins TRBV5-1 to TRBJ1-1; the match to TRBD1 covers 10 bases. V gave up 4 bases and J gave up 5 bases; unmatched junction bases: 5. The germline CDR1 and CDR2 sequences are SGHRS and YFSETQ. The CDR3 has 14 residues. The chain's CDR3 is CASSEGQGNTEAFF. The DNA of the CDR3 is TGCGCCAGCAGCGAGGGACAGGGGAATACTGAAGCTTTCTTT.

The chain combines TRBV28 with TRBJ2-1, with TRBD1 identical over 8 bases. CDR1 is MDHEN, CDR2 SYDVKM, per germline. CDR3 length: 17 residues. V lost 8 bases to trimming and J lost 4 bases; unmatched junction nucleotides: 16. The CDR3 here is CASSTPHRTGIYNEQFF. The CDR3 bases are TGTGCCAGCTCTACACCCCACCGGACAGGGATTTACAATGAGCAGTTCTTC.

The rearrangement links TRBV4-1 to TRBJ2-7; 8 nucleotides agree with TRBD2. This CDR3 has 16 residues. Trimming took 1 base from V and 3 from J; bases not matched to a gene: 8. Germline V CDR1 and CDR2: MGHRA, YSYEKL. The CDR3 sequence: CASSQGSLAEIYEQYF. CDR3 in DNA: TGCGCCAGCAGCCAAGGGTCACTAGCGGAGATCTACGAGCAGTACTTC.

This clone turned up a few times. The sample contains more than one DNA sequence encoding this CDR3. The chain recombines TRBV5-1 with TRBJ2-7; 7 nucleotides agree with TRBD1. After removal of 0 bases from V and 4 bases from J, the junction contained 1 base not matched to a gene. This CDR3 spans 13 amino acids. Germline V lookup: CDR1 SGHRS, CDR2 YFSETQ. The CDR3 DNA follows: TGCGCCAGCAGCTTGGTGACAGGGTACGAGCAGTACTTC. Translating it yields CASSLVTGYEQYF.

As for this clone: The junction departs from the called germline gene at one end, perhaps through a read error. The V call is TRBV7-7, the J call TRBJ2-5, with D tentatively TRBD1 (5 bases). The CDR3 length is 14 residues. CDR1 and CDR2 (germline): SSHAT, FNYEAQ (reference sequence). CDR3 protein: CASSLSGFQETQYF. The CDR3 region has the DNA TGTGCTAGCAGCTTATCAGGGTTCCAAGAGACCCAGTACTTC.

J is TRBJ2-5 and V is TRBV4-1; the D gene is possibly TRBD1 (6 bases). Germline V gives CDR1 MGHRA, CDR2 YSYEKL. The CDR3 runs 13 residues. Deletions cut 4 bases from V and 3 bases from J, with 9 bases between. The CDR3 nucleotides are TGCGCCAGCAGCCTGGGACAAGAAGAGACCCAGTACTTC. Encoded protein: CASSLGQEETQYF.